This T cell receptor beta chain appears in the sequencing data of a study of T cells in Graves' hyperthyroidism and ophthalmopathy. Looking at the study overall: It was at initial diagnosis, before any treatment, that peripheral blood was collected. Study observations and caveats: Most thyroid-expanded clonotypes above 0.001 were also found in blood.

Amplification targeted TCR beta CDR3 regions from RNA transcripts. With the HTBI primer set, the TCR CDR3 went through a first round of RT-PCR. TCRdb reprocessed the multiplex PCR reads with MiXCR, giving one entry per CDR3 protein. Of a few hundred thousand distinct CDR3 sequences listed, 15% to 17% are singletons. Only a few counts were recorded for this clonotype. Its antigen is undetermined. V lost 4 bases, J lost 4 bases, and 8 bases lay in between. Germline CDR1 LGHDT, CDR2 YNNKEL (reference sequence). The CDR3 covers 13 residues. Thyroid ultrasound, orbital computed tomography, clinical symptoms, and serum thyroxine and TRAb underpinned diagnoses. PBMCs stemmed from 10 ml fresh peripheral blood.

This clonotype originated in a young woman with Graves' hyperthyroidism that later progressed to Graves' ophthalmopathy. The rearrangement links TRBV3-1 to TRBJ1-5; D gene uncertain. Sequenced input: blood. CDR3 DNA sequence: TGTGCCAGCAGCCGGGTGGGAAATCAGCCCCAGCATTTT. Residues: CASSRVGNQPQHF.